The 27 T cell receptor beta chains listed next were all sequenced from one sample in a study of T-cell reconstitution after alpha-beta-depleted transplantation in children. Preparation of the TCRbeta library was carried out with unique molecular identifiers. TCRdb ran MiXCR on the PCR reads and lists one entry per CDR3 protein. There are a few hundred thousand distinct CDR3 sequences in the sample; under 13% occur only once, and 2% to 3% lies in the top ten. Sequences were derived from PBMCs from the stem cell graft donor, sampled from the stem cell graft. These receptors were obtained from a human donor who donated a stem cell graft to a child with acute lymphoblastic leukemia.

This clonotype was seen at least ten times. This chain connects TRBV29-1 to TRBJ1-3; D gene unclear. V lost 4 bases and J 0 bases, leaving 7 bases between the germline ends. In germline, CDR1 is SQVTM, CDR2 ANQGSEA. The length of the CDR3 is 13 residues. CDR3 loop: CSVAHSSGNTIYF. For the CDR3, the DNA is TGCAGCGTTGCGCACAGCTCTGGAAACACCATATATTTT.

This clonotype was counted only a few times. The V and J genes are TRBV4-1 and TRBJ2-1; the match to TRBD2 covers 7 bases. Per the germline V gene, CDR1 is MGHRA and CDR2 is YSYEKL. The CDR3 is 16 amino acids. V shed 1 base and J 0 bases; nucleotides not matched to a gene: 3. CDR3 DNA: TGCGCCAGCAGCCAAGGGACTAGACGCTCCTACAATGAGCAGTTCTTC. The encoded protein is CASSQGTRRSYNEQFF.

The rearrangement links TRBV18 to TRBJ2-7; tentative D call: TRBD2 (5 bases). Germline lookup yields CDR1 KGHSH and CDR2 LQKENI. The CDR3 contains 17 residues. Trimming shortened V by 3 bases and J by 5 bases, and 23 bases separated the two germline ends. The CDR3 protein is CASSPGRVWAGIDEQYF. For the CDR3, the DNA is TGTGCCAGCTCACCCGGACGGGTCTGGGCGGGTATCGACGAGCAGTACTTC.

This clonotype was seen many times. J is TRBJ2-5 and V is TRBV19, with D perhaps matching TRBD1 (5 bases). The CDR3 runs 12 residues. Trimming left V 6 bases short and J 4 bases short, with 9 bases between. Germline CDR1 is LNHDA and CDR2 is SQIVND (reference sequence). The CDR3 sequence is CASRQAGETQYF. The CDR3 bases are TGTGCCAGTAGACAGGCTGGAGAGACCCAGTACTTC.

The chain uses TRBV7-9 and TRBJ2-3, with D perhaps matching TRBD1 (5 bases). Trimming shortened V by 1 base and J by 5 bases, and 10 bases separated the two germline ends. Germline loops: CDR1 SEHNR, CDR2 FQNEAQ (reference sequence). The CDR3 is 14 amino acids. In DNA form, the CDR3 reads TGTGCCAGCAGCTTAGTCATAACAGGAGATACGCAGTATTTT. Translation: CASSLVITGDTQYF.

The chain has TRBV28 and TRBJ1-5, with 10 bases that match TRBD1. The CDR3 is 20 residues long. The germline V gene encodes CDR1 MDHEN and CDR2 SYDVKM. Germline trimming cut 6 bases from V and 0 bases from J; bases unmatched to any gene: 17. The CDR3 coding sequence is TGTGCCAGCAGCCCGGTAAACCGGGACAGGGGCCTAATTAGCAATCAGCCCCAGCATTTT. Its protein product is CASSPVNRDRGLISNQPQHF.

This clonotype was counted a few times. The chain uses TRBV5-1 and TRBJ1-6; 8 bases map to TRBD1. The CDR3 has 13 residues. V dropped 5 bases and J dropped 8; count of bases not matched to a gene: 3. Germline V gene lookup returns CDR1 SGHRS and CDR2 YFSETQ. Here the CDR3 DNA reads TGCGCCAGCAGGGACAGGGATGATTCACCCCTCCACTTT. Translating it yields CASRDRDDSPLHF.

This clonotype was seen more than once but under ten times. The rearrangement joins TRBV28 to TRBJ2-7; D possibly corresponds to TRBD2 (5 bases). CDR1 and CDR2 (germline): MDHEN, SYDVKM. The CDR3 length is 15 residues. Trimming took 3 bases from V and 2 from J, leaving 14 bases between them. CDR3 in amino acids: CASSFSSDFPYEQYF. The CDR3 region has the DNA TGTGCCAGCAGTTTTAGTTCGGACTTCCCCTACGAGCAGTACTTC.

The chain is built from TRBV28 and TRBJ2-7, with D possibly called TRBD1 or TRBD2 (5 bases each). Germline CDR1 MDHEN, CDR2 SYDVKM. There are 14 residues in the CDR3. The V end was cut by 5 bases, the J end by 3 bases, with 14 bases between. CDR3 in DNA: TGTGCCAGCAGTGACATGGGACGGAACTACGAGCAGTACTTC. Encoded protein: CASSDMGRNYEQYF.

The sample holds a few counts of this clonotype. The chain recombines TRBV27 with TRBJ1-2, with 7 bases matching TRBD1. This CDR3 has 13 amino acids. The ends lost 2 bases at V and 7 bases at J; junction bases unmatched: 4. Germline CDR1 and CDR2: MNHEY and SMNVEV (reference sequence). The CDR3 protein is CASSLQGGGGYTF. The DNA of the CDR3 is TGTGCCAGCAGTTTACAGGGGGGAGGTGGCTACACCTTC.

Only a few counts were recorded for this clonotype. This CDR3 fails to terminate in the conserved phenylalanine or tryptophan, so it likely reflects a read error. The limits of the CDR3 on the DNA are not certain, so only TCRdb's listed CDR3 is given. This chain joins TRBV7-9 and TRBJ2-7. Per the germline V gene, CDR1 is SEHNR and CDR2 is FQNEAQ (reference sequence). Counting both end residues, the CDR3 totals 11 amino acids. CDR3 amino acids: CASSSQYRTDP.

This clonotype was detected ten times or more. The genes are TRBV20-1 and TRBJ2-1, with a tentative D call TRBD2 (6 bases). Trimming cost V 6 bases and J 3 bases, with 21 bases left between them. CDR1 and CDR2 (germline): DFQATT, SNEGSKA (reference sequence). The CDR3 sequence is 16 residues long. The CDR3 is CSARGPGGRSYNEQFF. The CDR3 DNA reads TGCAGTGCCCGAGGCCCCGGGGGACGGAGCTACAATGAGCAGTTCTTC.

This clonotype was found many times. This sequence joins TRBV15 and TRBJ2-2; D is unclear. Germline V gives CDR1 LNHNV, CDR2 YYDKDF (reference sequence). The CDR3 covers 12 residues. Trimming cost V 4 bases and J 7 bases, with 7 bases left between them. This CDR3 is CATSKGIGELFF. CDR3 DNA sequence: TGTGCCACCAGCAAGGGAATCGGGGAGCTGTTTTTT.

V gene TRBV29-1 combines with J gene TRBJ2-7; maybe TRBD1 (5 bases). Germline CDR1 SQVTM, CDR2 ANQGSEA. CDR3 length: 13 residues. V shed 7 bases and J shed 2 bases, with 15 bases lying between them. This CDR3 reads CSGRVGPTYEQYF. The CDR3 coding sequence is TGCAGCGGCCGCGTGGGGCCGACCTACGAGCAGTACTTC.

The chain employs TRBV12-3 or TRBV12-4 and TRBJ1-2; D remains unclear. The V gene lost 3 bases and the J gene lost 8 bases, with 16 bases spanning the gap. The CDR3 consists of 14 residues. The DNA for the CDR3 is TGTGCCAGCAGTTTGAATAGTGCCCTGAGGGGCTACACCTTC. This translates into CASSLNSALRGYTF.

This chain links TRBV15 with TRBJ2-2, with 8 bases aligning to TRBD1. Per germline, CDR1 LNHNV and CDR2 YYDKDF (reference sequence). Trimming removed 0 bases from V and 5 bases from J; junction bases left unmatched: 5. The CDR3 spans 16 residues. CDR3 nucleotide sequence: TGTGCCACCAGCAGAGATCAGACAGGGGTTACCGGGGAGCTGTTTTTT. Translation: CATSRDQTGVTGELFF. The full variable domain, rest sourced from reference TRBV15 and TRBJ2-2, is DAMVIQNPRYQVTQFGKPVTLSCSQTLNHNVMYWYQQKSSQAPKLLFHYYDKDFNNEADTPDNFQSRRPNTSFCFLDIRSPGLGDTAMYLCATSRDQTGVTGELFFGEGSRLTVL.

The chain combines TRBV6-1 with TRBJ2-7; 11 bases are shared with TRBD2. Germline loops: CDR1 MNHNS, CDR2 SASEGT. V trimming: 4 bases; J trimming: 0 bases; junction bases outside the gene matches: 8. The CDR3 has 17 residues. The CDR3 bases are TGTGCCAGCAGTGCCCATGCTAGCGGGGGGAGCTCCTACGAGCAGTACTTC. Its protein product is CASSAHASGGSSYEQYF.

The V call is TRBV29-1, the J call TRBJ2-7, with 7 bases aligning to TRBD2. This CDR3 comprises 13 residues. The trim removed 2 bases at V and 0 bases at J, leaving 1 base unmatched. From germline, CDR1 is SQVTM and CDR2 ANQGSEA. CDR3 amino acids: CSVELADSYEQYF. DNA for the CDR3: TGCAGCGTTGAACTAGCGGACTCCTACGAGCAGTACTTC.

This clonotype was seen many times. The chain is built from TRBV28 and TRBJ1-4; the D gene is possibly TRBD1 (5 bases). Germline V gene data show CDR1 as MDHEN and CDR2 as SYDVKM. The CDR3 is 11 residues long. Between the trimmed V and J ends, which lost 6 bases and 15 bases, there was a span of 14 bases. As DNA, the CDR3 is TGTGCCAGCAGGACTGACGGGACGTTGTTTTTT. Protein sequence: CASRTDGTLFF.

This clonotype was seen ten or more times. V usage is TRBV6-4 and J usage is TRBJ2-1, with D hard to call. The V end was cut by 0 bases, the J end by 8 bases, with 8 bases between. The CDR3 extends over 13 amino acids. In germline, CDR1 is MRHNA, CDR2 SNTAGT. The CDR3 coding sequence is TGTGCCAGCAGTGACTCAATCGGCGATGAGCAGTTCTTC. Its translation is CASSDSIGDEQFF.

The chain is built from TRBV20-1 and TRBJ1-6; TRBD1 aligns across 7 bases. This CDR3 comprises 15 residues. V was pared by 6 bases and J by 4 bases, with 9 bases of the junction left unmatched. Germline CDR1 is DFQATT and CDR2 is SNEGSKA (reference sequence). The CDR3 coding sequence is TGCAGTGCCCAAGCACAGGGGTCGTATAATTCACCCCTCCACTTT. This sequence encodes CSAQAQGSYNSPLHF.

This clonotype was counted only a few times. The chain is built from TRBV5-1 and TRBJ2-5, with 10 nucleotides matching TRBD1. Germline V gives CDR1 SGHRS, CDR2 YFSETQ. V gave up 4 bases and J gave up 4 bases; unmatched junction bases: 10. This CDR3 region has 16 residues. This CDR3 reads CASSTTSGTGVETQYF. CDR3 DNA sequence: TGCGCCAGCAGCACGACTTCCGGGACAGGGGTAGAGACCCAGTACTTC.

Remarks on this clonotype: Relative to the germline gene, one junction end is altered; a read error may explain this. The chain carries TRBV28 and TRBJ2-4; TRBD2 might be the D (5 bases). Germline CDR1 MDHEN, CDR2 SYDVKM. This CDR3 is 18 amino acids long. In nucleotides, the CDR3 is TGTGCCAGCAGTTTCGTCTATGGTGGGCGGGCCACCAACAACATTCAGTACTTC. Protein sequence: CASSFVYGGRATNNIQYF.

This clonotype appeared a few times. V and J are TRBV3-1 and TRBJ2-6; D ambiguous. Germline loops: CDR1 LGHDT, CDR2 YNNKEL (reference sequence). This CDR3 comprises 17 residues. Trimming cost V 4 bases and J 0 bases, with 13 bases left between them. This chain's CDR3 is CASSPLPGDSGANVLTF. DNA for the CDR3: TGTGCCAGCAGCCCCCTTCCCGGTGACTCTGGGGCCAACGTCCTGACTTTC.

This clonotype was counted ten times or more. The rearrangement joins TRBV7-2 to TRBJ2-1; D gene unclear. This CDR3 comprises 15 residues. Trimming cost V 5 bases and J 2 bases, with 13 bases left between them. Germline-derived CDR1 and CDR2 are SGHTA and FQGNSA. The DNA of the CDR3 is TGTGCCAGCAGCGTCCAAGGGCCTACCTACAATGAGCAGTTCTTC. Residues: CASSVQGPTYNEQFF. Looking up the rest from reference TRBV7-2 and TRBJ2-1 gives the full variable domain: GAGVSQSPSNKVTEKGKDVELRCDPISGHTALYWYRQSLGQGLEFLIYFQGNSAPDKSGLPSDRFSAERTGGSVSTLTIQRTQQEDSAVYLCASSVQGPTYNEQFFGPGTRLTVL.

This clonotype was counted only a few times. The chain couples TRBV7-2 to TRBJ2-3; 9 bases align to TRBD2. The CDR3 is 16 amino acids. Germline V gene lookup returns CDR1 SGHTA and CDR2 FQGNSA. J lost 3 bases, V lost 3 bases, and 7 bases had no gene match. The CDR3 DNA reads TGTGCCAGCAGCTTTGCTAGCGGGAAATTAACAGATACGCAGTATTTT. This codes for CASSFASGKLTDTQYF.

The V and J genes are TRBV3-1 and TRBJ2-5; D remains ambiguous. The V gene's germline CDR1 is LGHDT and CDR2 YNNKEL (reference sequence). The germline V and J ends were trimmed by 4 bases and 3 bases, with 6 bases remaining between them. This CDR3 region has 12 residues. The CDR3 region is CASSRNEETQYF. The CDR3 DNA sequence: TGTGCCAGCAGCCGGAATGAAGAGACCCAGTACTTC.